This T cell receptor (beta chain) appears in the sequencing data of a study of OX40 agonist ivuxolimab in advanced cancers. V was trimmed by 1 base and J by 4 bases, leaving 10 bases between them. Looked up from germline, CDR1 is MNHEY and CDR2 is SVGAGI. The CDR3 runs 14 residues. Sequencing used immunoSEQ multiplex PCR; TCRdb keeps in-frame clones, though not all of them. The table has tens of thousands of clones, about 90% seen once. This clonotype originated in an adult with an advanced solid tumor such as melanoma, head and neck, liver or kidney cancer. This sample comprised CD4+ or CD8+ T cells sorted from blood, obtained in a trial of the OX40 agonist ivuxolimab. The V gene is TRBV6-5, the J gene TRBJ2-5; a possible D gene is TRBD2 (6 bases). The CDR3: CASSYFSGAETQYF. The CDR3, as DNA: TGTGCCAGCAGTTACTTTTCGGGAGCAGAGACCCAGTACTTC.